The rows below give T cell receptor beta chains drawn from one sample of a study of T cells in Graves' hyperthyroidism and ophthalmopathy. TCRdb re-analysed the multiplex PCR reads in MiXCR, keeping a single row per CDR3 protein. Of approximately 400,000 distinct CDR3 sequences listed, around a sixth are singletons. The sequenced sample was blood. The receptors were gathered from a woman aged 18-29 years with Graves' hyperthyroidism that later progressed to Graves' ophthalmopathy. Both conserved end residues are part of each CDR3. Fields, in order: V gene, D gene, J gene, clone size, CDR3 DNA, CDR3 protein. D genes are given only for firm matches. A row's size may be missing; if present it is once, few, many or a size class.

v_gene: TRBV20-1; d_gene: TRBD2; j_gene: TRBJ2-3; abundance: many; CDR3nt: TGCAGTGCTAGACCGGAGCGGGGGTTCACAGATACGCAGTATTTT; CDR3aa: CSARPERGFTDTQYF
v_gene: TRBV28; d_gene: NA; j_gene: TRBJ2-7; abundance: NA; CDR3nt: TGTGCCAGCAGTTTACCCCCTCCATATTCCTACGAGCAGTACTTC; CDR3aa: CASSLPPPYSYEQYF
v_gene: TRBV28; d_gene: NA; j_gene: TRBJ1-5; abundance: many; CDR3nt: TGTGCCAGCAGTTTCCCCCCCTCCGCGGCGAAATATAGCAATCAGCCCCAGCATTTT; CDR3aa: CASSFPPSAAKYSNQPQHF
v_gene: TRBV24-1; d_gene: NA; j_gene: TRBJ2-3; abundance: few; CDR3nt: TGTGCCACCAGTGATTTGACGACGGACTCCAAGTATTTT; CDR3aa: CATSDLTTDSKYF
v_gene: TRBV24-1; d_gene: TRBD1; j_gene: TRBJ2-2; abundance: many; CDR3nt: TGTGCCCCAAGATGGACAGGGACGAACACCGGGGAGCTGTTTTTT; CDR3aa: CAPRWTGTNTGELFF
v_gene: TRBV11-1; d_gene: NA; j_gene: TRBJ2-1; abundance: many; CDR3nt: TGTGCCAGCAGCCTCCGCACTAGATCCCATGAGCAGTTCTTC; CDR3aa: CASSLRTRSHEQFF
v_gene: TRBV24-1; d_gene: TRBD2; j_gene: TRBJ2-3; abundance: few; CDR3nt: TGTGCCACCAGGAGCGGGAGGAGCACAGATACGCAGTATTTT; CDR3aa: CATRSGRSTDTQYF
v_gene: TRBV10-1; d_gene: TRBD2; j_gene: TRBJ2-1; abundance: few; CDR3nt: TGCGCCAGCAGGGGACTAGCGGGAATAACCAATGAGCAGTTCTTC; CDR3aa: CASRGLAGITNEQFF
v_gene: TRBV4-2; d_gene: NA; j_gene: TRBJ2-7; abundance: NA; CDR3nt: TGTGCCAGCAGCCAAGATCACTCCACGGGGGCCTACGAGCAGTACTTC; CDR3aa: CASSQDHSTGAYEQYF
v_gene: TRBV9; d_gene: NA; j_gene: TRBJ2-7; abundance: NA; CDR3nt: TGTGCCAGCAGTCTGGGACCTAGAACCTACGAGCAGTACTTC; CDR3aa: CASSLGPRTYEQYF
v_gene: TRBV11-2; d_gene: NA; j_gene: TRBJ2-7; abundance: many; CDR3nt: TGTGCCAGCAGCTTAGTTAAATGGGACCGCTACTACGAGCAGTACTTC; CDR3aa: CASSLVKWDRYYEQYF
v_gene: TRBV28; d_gene: NA; j_gene: TRBJ2-5; abundance: many; CDR3nt: TGTGCCAGCAGCCTCACCCATCAAAGTACGTACTTC; CDR3aa: CASSLTHQSTYF
v_gene: TRBV9; d_gene: NA; j_gene: TRBJ2-2; abundance: NA; CDR3nt: TGTGCCAGCAGCGCTGAGGTCACCGGGGAGCTGTTTTTT; CDR3aa: CASSAEVTGELFF
v_gene: TRBV7-6; d_gene: TRBD2; j_gene: TRBJ2-1; abundance: few; CDR3nt: TGTGCCAGCAGCTTAGGGACTAGTGGCGATGAGCAGTTCTTC; CDR3aa: CASSLGTSGDEQFF
v_gene: TRBV28; d_gene: NA; j_gene: TRBJ1-6; abundance: many; CDR3nt: TGTGCCAGCAGTGGATCAAGGGGACGTTCACCCCTCCACTTT; CDR3aa: CASSGSRGRSPLHF
v_gene: TRBV2; d_gene: NA; j_gene: TRBJ2-7; abundance: many; CDR3nt: TGTGCCAGCAAGAGGGGGACCTACGAGCAGTACTTC; CDR3aa: CASKRGTYEQYF
v_gene: TRBV12-3/TRBV12-4; d_gene: TRBD1; j_gene: TRBJ2-4; abundance: many; CDR3nt: TGTGCCAGCAGTTTGGGACAGGGGAAAAACATTCAGTACTTC; CDR3aa: CASSLGQGKNIQYF
v_gene: TRBV9; d_gene: NA; j_gene: TRBJ1-5; abundance: few; CDR3nt: TGTGCCAGCAGCGTAGTCTCGGGCGCGAGGACACATCCTTCCTATAGCAATCAGCCCCAGCATTTT; CDR3aa: CASSVVSGARTHPSYSNQPQHF
v_gene: TRBV29-1; d_gene: NA; j_gene: TRBJ2-7; abundance: many; CDR3nt: TGCAGCGTCACACGGGACGACCACGACGGGCAGTACTTC; CDR3aa: CSVTRDDHDGQYF
v_gene: TRBV7-2; d_gene: NA; j_gene: TRBJ2-7; abundance: few; CDR3nt: TGTGCCAGCAGCGCGCCCGGTCCGTCCTACGAGCAGTACTTC; CDR3aa: CASSAPGPSYEQYF
v_gene: TRBV3-1; d_gene: NA; j_gene: TRBJ2-1; abundance: once; CDR3nt: TGTGCCAGCAGCTTTAGGAGGGCCAATGAGCAGTTCTTC; CDR3aa: CASSFRRANEQFF
v_gene: TRBV20-1; d_gene: NA; j_gene: TRBJ1-1; abundance: NA; CDR3nt: TGCAGTGCTAGAGACCCCGCCCAGAACACTGAAGCTTTCTTT; CDR3aa: CSARDPAQNTEAFF
v_gene: TRBV5-1; d_gene: NA; j_gene: TRBJ2-3; abundance: NA; CDR3nt: TGCGCCAGCAGCTTGGGACAGAGTGATCCAGATACGCAGTATTTT; CDR3aa: CASSLGQSDPDTQYF
v_gene: TRBV3-1; d_gene: NA; j_gene: TRBJ1-2; abundance: few; CDR3nt: TGTGCCAGCAGCCCCATGTTGCGGGTGAATTATGGCTACACCTTC; CDR3aa: CASSPMLRVNYGYTF
v_gene: TRBV18; d_gene: NA; j_gene: TRBJ2-2; abundance: NA; CDR3nt: TGTGCCAGCTCACCCAGCGCCACCGGGGAGCTGTTTTTT; CDR3aa: CASSPSATGELFF
v_gene: TRBV7-3; d_gene: TRBD1; j_gene: TRBJ2-1; abundance: few; CDR3nt: TGTGCCAGCAGCTTGGGGACAGAGTACAATGAGCAGTTCTTC; CDR3aa: CASSLGTEYNEQFF
v_gene: TRBV7-8; d_gene: NA; j_gene: TRBJ2-7; abundance: many; CDR3nt: TGTGCCAGCAGCTTAGATGAGAAGATGTGGGTGTCCTACGAGCAGTACTTC; CDR3aa: CASSLDEKMWVSYEQYF
v_gene: TRBV19; d_gene: NA; j_gene: TRBJ1-2; abundance: NA; CDR3nt: TGTGCCAGTAGTCCCGGGACCCCCAGCAGGGGCTACACCTTC; CDR3aa: CASSPGTPSRGYTF
v_gene: TRBV6-2/TRBV6-3; d_gene: NA; j_gene: TRBJ1-4; abundance: many; CDR3nt: TGTGCCAGCAACACAGGACGGCGTAATGAAAAACTGTTTTTT; CDR3aa: CASNTGRRNEKLFF
v_gene: TRBV20-1; d_gene: TRBD1; j_gene: TRBJ1-1; abundance: many; CDR3nt: TGCAGTGCCTCACAGGGGGTGAACACTGAAGCTTTCTTT; CDR3aa: CSASQGVNTEAFF
v_gene: TRBV10-2; d_gene: TRBD2; j_gene: TRBJ2-2; abundance: many; CDR3nt: TGCGCCGGCCCTCACAGCGGGAGGAGGAAGCTGGACACCGGGGAGCTGTTTTTT; CDR3aa: CAGPHSGRRKLDTGELFF
v_gene: TRBV3-1; d_gene: TRBD2; j_gene: TRBJ2-1; abundance: many; CDR3nt: TGTGCCAGCAGCCAGATGACTAGCGGTATCTACAATGAGCAGTTCTTC; CDR3aa: CASSQMTSGIYNEQFF
v_gene: TRBV9; d_gene: TRBD2; j_gene: TRBJ2-2; abundance: once; CDR3nt: TGTGCCAGCTCCCGGACTAGCGGGAATGACGGGGAGCTGTTTTTT; CDR3aa: CASSRTSGNDGELFF
v_gene: TRBV11-2; d_gene: TRBD1; j_gene: TRBJ2-2; abundance: many; CDR3nt: TGTGCCAGCAGCAAACCGGGACAGGGGTACACCGGGGAGCTGTTTTTT; CDR3aa: CASSKPGQGYTGELFF
v_gene: TRBV20-1; d_gene: TRBD2; j_gene: TRBJ2-1; abundance: many; CDR3nt: TGCAGTGCCCGCGGGACTAGCGGGAACCTACGGGAGCAGTTCTTC; CDR3aa: CSARGTSGNLREQFF
v_gene: TRBV12-5; d_gene: NA; j_gene: TRBJ1-2; abundance: many; CDR3nt: TGTGCTAGTGCCTCGGACAGCTACTATGGCTACACCTTC; CDR3aa: CASASDSYYGYTF
v_gene: TRBV20-1; d_gene: NA; j_gene: TRBJ2-7; abundance: many; CDR3nt: TGCAGTGCTAGAGATAAATACGAGCAGTACTTC; CDR3aa: CSARDKYEQYF
v_gene: TRBV20-1; d_gene: TRBD2; j_gene: TRBJ2-1; abundance: NA; CDR3nt: TGCAGTGCTAGTCAAAGCGGGAGTCCAAAGTTCTTC; CDR3aa: CSASQSGSPKFF
v_gene: TRBV6-2/TRBV6-3; d_gene: NA; j_gene: TRBJ1-5; abundance: NA; CDR3nt: TGTGCCAGCAGTTACTCTGGGATTAGCAATCAGCCCCAGCATTTT; CDR3aa: CASSYSGISNQPQHF
v_gene: TRBV5-1; d_gene: NA; j_gene: TRBJ2-5; abundance: few; CDR3nt: TGCGCCAGCAGCTCTGGAGGAGGCGAAGAGACCCAGTACTTC; CDR3aa: CASSSGGGEETQYF
v_gene: TRBV7-9; d_gene: TRBD2; j_gene: TRBJ2-3; abundance: many; CDR3nt: TGTGCCAGCAGCGCGCACGCCTCTACTAGCGGGACTAGCACAGATACGCAGTATTTT; CDR3aa: CASSAHASTSGTSTDTQYF
v_gene: TRBV6-1; d_gene: NA; j_gene: TRBJ1-2; abundance: few; CDR3nt: TGTGCCAGCAGTTTCATCGGGGAGGGTGGCTACACCTTC; CDR3aa: CASSFIGEGGYTF
v_gene: TRBV28; d_gene: TRBD1; j_gene: TRBJ2-7; abundance: many; CDR3nt: TGTGCCAGCAGTTCAACCGGGACAGGGCTGAGGGAGCAGTACTTC; CDR3aa: CASSSTGTGLREQYF
v_gene: TRBV6-1; d_gene: NA; j_gene: TRBJ2-1; abundance: NA; CDR3nt: TGTGCCACGCTACCGGGACGGAGTTACAATGAGCAGTTCTTC; CDR3aa: CATLPGRSYNEQFF
v_gene: TRBV2; d_gene: NA; j_gene: TRBJ2-3; abundance: NA; CDR3nt: TGTGCCAGCAGGACACCCGAACCCACAGATACGCAGTATTTT; CDR3aa: CASRTPEPTDTQYF
v_gene: TRBV6-1; d_gene: TRBD2; j_gene: TRBJ2-7; abundance: many; CDR3nt: TGTGCCAGCAGCCCACAGACTAGCGGCCCCTACGAGCAGTACTTC; CDR3aa: CASSPQTSGPYEQYF
v_gene: TRBV15; d_gene: TRBD2; j_gene: TRBJ2-1; abundance: NA; CDR3nt: TGTGCCACCAGCAGGGACCTAGCGGAGCACAATGAGCAGTTCTTC; CDR3aa: CATSRDLAEHNEQFF
v_gene: TRBV7-2; d_gene: NA; j_gene: TRBJ1-2; abundance: many; CDR3nt: TGTGCCAGCAGCCCAGACAATAACTATGGCTACACCTTC; CDR3aa: CASSPDNNYGYTF
v_gene: TRBV6-5; d_gene: TRBD2; j_gene: TRBJ2-3; abundance: many; CDR3nt: TGTGCCAGCAGTTACTCCCCGGGGGGGATCGCAGATACGCAGTATTTT; CDR3aa: CASSYSPGGIADTQYF
v_gene: TRBV4-2; d_gene: NA; j_gene: TRBJ2-7; abundance: NA; CDR3nt: TGTGCCAGTACCGGGACGAACTACGAGCAGTACTTC; CDR3aa: CASTGTNYEQYF
v_gene: TRBV12-3/TRBV12-4; d_gene: NA; j_gene: TRBJ2-2; abundance: NA; CDR3nt: TGTGCCAGCAGTTTTCAACAGGGTAACACCGGGGAGCTGTTTTTT; CDR3aa: CASSFQQGNTGELFF
v_gene: TRBV2; d_gene: NA; j_gene: TRBJ2-2; abundance: NA; CDR3nt: TGTGCCAGCAGGGCAGGGGTGGCGACCGGGGAGCTGTTTTTT; CDR3aa: CASRAGVATGELFF
v_gene: TRBV20-1; d_gene: TRBD2; j_gene: TRBJ2-5; abundance: many; CDR3nt: TGCAGTGCTAGTCCCCTAGCGGGAGGAGAGACCCAGTACTTC; CDR3aa: CSASPLAGGETQYF